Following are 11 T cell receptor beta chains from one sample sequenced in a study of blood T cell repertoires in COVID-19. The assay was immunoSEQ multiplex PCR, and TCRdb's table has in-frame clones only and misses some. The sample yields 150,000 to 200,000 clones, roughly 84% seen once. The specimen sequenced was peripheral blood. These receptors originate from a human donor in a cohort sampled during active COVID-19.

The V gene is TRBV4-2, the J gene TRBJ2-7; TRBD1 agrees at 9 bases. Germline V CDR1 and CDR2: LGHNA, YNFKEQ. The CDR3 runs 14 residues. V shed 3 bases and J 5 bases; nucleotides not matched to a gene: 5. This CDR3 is CASSQDRGKNEQYF. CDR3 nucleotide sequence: TGTGCCAGCAGCCAGGACAGGGGAAAGAACGAGCAGTACTTC.

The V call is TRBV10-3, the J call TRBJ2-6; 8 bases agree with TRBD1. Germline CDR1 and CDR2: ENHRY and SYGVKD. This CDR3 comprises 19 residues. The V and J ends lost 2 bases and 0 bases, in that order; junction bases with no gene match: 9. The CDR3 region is CAISEGAGTGYSGANVLTF. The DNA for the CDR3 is TGTGCCATCAGTGAGGGGGCAGGGACAGGTTACTCTGGGGCCAACGTCCTGACTTTC.

CDR3 nucleotide sequence: TGTGCCAGCAGCCAAGATCCGGACAGCCGCAATCAGCCCCAGCATTTT. Its translation: CASSQDPDSRNQPQHF. The chain links TRBV4-2 to TRBJ1-5; the D gene is possibly TRBD1 (6 bases). V lost 0 bases and J 2 bases, leaving 11 bases between the germline ends. The CDR3 consists of 16 residues. CDR1 and CDR2 from the germline V gene are LGHNA and YNFKEQ.

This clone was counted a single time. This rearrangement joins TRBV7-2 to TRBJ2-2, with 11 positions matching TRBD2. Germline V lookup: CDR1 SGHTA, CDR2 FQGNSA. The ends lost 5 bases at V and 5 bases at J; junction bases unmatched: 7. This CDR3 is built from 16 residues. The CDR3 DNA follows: TGTGCCAGCAGCCGCCAGACTAGCGGGGCAACCGGGGAGCTGTTTTTT. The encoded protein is CASSRQTSGATGELFF.

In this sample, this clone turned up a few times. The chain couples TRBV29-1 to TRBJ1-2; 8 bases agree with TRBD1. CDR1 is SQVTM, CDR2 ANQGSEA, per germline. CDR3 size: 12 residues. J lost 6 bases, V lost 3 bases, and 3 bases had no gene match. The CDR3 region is CSVDQGANGYTF. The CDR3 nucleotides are TGCAGCGTTGATCAGGGGGCGAATGGCTACACCTTC.

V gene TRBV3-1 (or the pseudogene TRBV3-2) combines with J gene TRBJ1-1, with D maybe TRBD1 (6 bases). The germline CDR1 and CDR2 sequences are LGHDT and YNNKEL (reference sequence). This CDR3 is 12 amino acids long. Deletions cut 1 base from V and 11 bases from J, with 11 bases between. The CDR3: CASSQGGQGAFF. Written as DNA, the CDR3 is TGTGCCAGCAGCCAAGGAGGGCAGGGGGCTTTCTTT.

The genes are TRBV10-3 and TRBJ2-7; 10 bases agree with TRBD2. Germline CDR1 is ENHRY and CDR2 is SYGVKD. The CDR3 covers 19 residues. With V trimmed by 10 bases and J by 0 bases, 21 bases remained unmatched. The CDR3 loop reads CATTHPGYTASGSSYEQYF. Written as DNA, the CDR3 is TGTGCCACGACCCATCCAGGGTACACGGCTAGCGGGAGCTCCTACGAGCAGTACTTC.

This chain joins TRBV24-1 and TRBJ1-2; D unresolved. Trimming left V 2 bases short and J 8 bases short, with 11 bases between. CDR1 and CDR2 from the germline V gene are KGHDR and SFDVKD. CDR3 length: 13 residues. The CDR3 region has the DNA TGTGCCACCAGTGATTCGTGGGGAGGGGGCTACACCTTC. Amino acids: CATSDSWGGGYTF.

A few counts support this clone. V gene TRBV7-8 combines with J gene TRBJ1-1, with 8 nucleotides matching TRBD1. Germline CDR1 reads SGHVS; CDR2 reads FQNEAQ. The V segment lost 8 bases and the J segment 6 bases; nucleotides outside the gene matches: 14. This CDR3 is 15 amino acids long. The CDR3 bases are TGTGCCAGCGGACTCCGTGGAGACAGGGGTGCTGAAGCTTTCTTT. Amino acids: CASGLRGDRGAEAFF.

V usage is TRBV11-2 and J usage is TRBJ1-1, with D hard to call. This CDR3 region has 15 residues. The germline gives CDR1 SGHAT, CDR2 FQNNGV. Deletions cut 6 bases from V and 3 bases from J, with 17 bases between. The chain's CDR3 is CASSPRLSSDTEAFF. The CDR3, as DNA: TGTGCCAGCAGTCCCAGGCTGTCATCGGACACTGAAGCTTTCTTT.

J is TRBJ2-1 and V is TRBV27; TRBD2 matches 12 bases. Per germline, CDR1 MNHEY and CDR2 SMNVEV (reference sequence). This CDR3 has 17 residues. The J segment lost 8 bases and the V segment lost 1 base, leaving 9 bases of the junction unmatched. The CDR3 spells CASSLLTTSGSSDEQFF. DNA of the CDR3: TGTGCCAGCAGTTTATTGACGACTAGCGGGAGCTCTGATGAGCAGTTCTTC.